This T cell receptor beta chain was sequenced during a study of T cells in Graves' hyperthyroidism and ophthalmopathy. Looking at the study overall: Upon initial diagnosis and before any treatment, peripheral blood was collected. Overall study findings and caveats: Ophthalmopathy was told apart from stable hyperthyroidism by a 13 V-J model.

There are 14 residues in the CDR3. Germline V CDR1 and CDR2: MNHEY, SVGAGI. V was trimmed by 2 bases and J by 4 bases, leaving 11 bases between them. Researchers amplified the TCR beta CDR3 regions from RNA transcripts. The TCR CDR3 first-round RT-PCR relied on the HTBI primer set. MiXCR was run by TCRdb on the multiplex PCR reads, yielding one entry per CDR3 protein. The table records about 710,000 distinct CDR3 sequences, about a sixth of them present only once. Patients aged 18 to 65 had newly diagnosed hyperthyroidism of under 2 months' duration. The study excluded patients with uncontrolled infection, other autoimmune disease, pregnancy or lactation. On this clonotype: Its specificity is unknown.

Material: blood. This chain uses TRBV6-5 with TRBJ1-2; D gene uncertain. The source is a man younger than 35 with Graves' hyperthyroidism. The CDR3 is CASSYDMSSYGYTF. The CDR3 coding sequence is TGTGCCAGCAGTTACGACATGTCAAGCTATGGCTACACCTTC.